This TCR beta chain was captured by sequencing in a study of cytomegalovirus exposure and HLA in healthy donors. General study findings and limits: Immune exposure information comprised only CMV serostatus.

In nominal health when sampled, donors likely had unrecorded immune exposures nonetheless. 13 Jbeta primers and 60 Vbeta primers were used for the PCR. The repertoire was sequenced with immunoSEQ multiplex PCR; TCRdb's copy has only in-frame clones and lacks some. Among some 150,000 clones listed, 80% were seen once. As concerns this clone: Its antigen is not identified.

This TCR derives from a man aged 25-45 years in good health and CMV-seronegative. The specimen sequenced was PBMCs.

The DNA for the CDR3 is TGTGCCTGGAGCAGCCCAGGGGTTGAAGCTTTCTTT. This encodes CAWSSPGVEAFF. The chain links TRBV30 to TRBJ1-1; D is perhaps TRBD1 (6 bases). Germline assignment: CDR1 GTSNPN and CDR2 SVGIG (reference sequence). CDR3 size: 12 residues. Trimming took off 3 bases at V and 7 bases at J, with 12 bases between the two ends. Drawing the rest from reference TRBV30 and TRBJ1-1, the complete variable domain is SQTIHQWPATLVQPVGSPLSLECTVEGTSNPNLYWYRQAAGRGLQLLFYSVGIGQISSEVPQNLSASRPQDRQFILSSKKLLLSDSGFYLCAWSSPGVEAFFGQGTRLTVV.